This T cell receptor (beta chain) was found in a study of blood T cells in healthy people across ages. Study observations and caveats: PBMCs left unsorted prevented a conclusive naive versus antigen-experienced comparison. Higher naive T cell percentage went strongly together with higher TCR beta diversity.

The use of a sample-barcoded 5' primer and a J-beta primer mix characterized a second PCR of roughly 6 to 12 cycles. Using its own MiXCR run on the 5' RACE reads, TCRdb lists one record per CDR3 protein. The data show approximately 900,000 distinct CDR3 sequences, around 49% seen once. The table lists this clonotype with a few counts. Its antigen is unidentified. Every donor provided roughly 9.1 milliliters of peripheral blood. With 1 base removed from V and 0 bases from J, the gap between germline ends came to 3 bases. CDR3 length: 13 residues. Germline CDR1 reads MNHNS; CDR2 reads SASEGT. The TCR originated in a man aged 25-40 years in good health. The chain is built from TRBV6-1 and TRBJ1-1; D remains unclear. The sequenced sample consisted of blood. In nucleotides, the CDR3 is TGTGCCAGCAGTGAAGAGGTGAACACTGAAGCTTTCTTT. As protein: CASSEEVNTEAFF.